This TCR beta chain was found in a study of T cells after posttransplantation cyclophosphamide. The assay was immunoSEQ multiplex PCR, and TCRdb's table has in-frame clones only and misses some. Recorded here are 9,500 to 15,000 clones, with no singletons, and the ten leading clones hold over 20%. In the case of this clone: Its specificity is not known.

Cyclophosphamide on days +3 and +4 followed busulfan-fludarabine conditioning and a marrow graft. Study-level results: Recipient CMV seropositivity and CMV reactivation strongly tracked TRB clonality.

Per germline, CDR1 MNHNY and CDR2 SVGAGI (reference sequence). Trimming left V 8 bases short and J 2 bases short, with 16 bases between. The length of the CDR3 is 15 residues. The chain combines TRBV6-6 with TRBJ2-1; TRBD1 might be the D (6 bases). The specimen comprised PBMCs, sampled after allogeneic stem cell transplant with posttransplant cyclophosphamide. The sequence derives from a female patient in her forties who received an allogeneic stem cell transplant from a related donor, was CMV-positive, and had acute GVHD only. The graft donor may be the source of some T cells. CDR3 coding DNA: TGTGCCAGCGCGAGTCGGACAGACACCTACAATGAGCAGTTCTTC. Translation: CASASRTDTYNEQFF.